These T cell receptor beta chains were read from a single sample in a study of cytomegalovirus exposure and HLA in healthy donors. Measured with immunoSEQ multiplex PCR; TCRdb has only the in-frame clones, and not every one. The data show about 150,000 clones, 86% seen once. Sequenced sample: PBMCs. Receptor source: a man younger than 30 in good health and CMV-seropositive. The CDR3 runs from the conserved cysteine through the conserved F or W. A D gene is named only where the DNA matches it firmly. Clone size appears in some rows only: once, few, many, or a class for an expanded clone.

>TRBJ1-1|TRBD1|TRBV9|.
CASSRQGAAEAFF
TGTGCCAGCAGTCGACAGGGGGCCGCTGAAGCTTTCTTT
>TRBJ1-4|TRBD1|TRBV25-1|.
CASLGQGLNEKLFF
TGTGCCAGCCTGGGACAGGGTCTTAACGAAAAACTGTTTTTT
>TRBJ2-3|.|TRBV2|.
CASSEVAGASTDTQYF
TGTGCCAGCAGTGAAGTGGCGGGGGCTTCCACAGATACGCAGTATTTT
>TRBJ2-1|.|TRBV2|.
CASSDGGSSYNEQFF
TGTGCCAGCAGTGATGGGGGGAGCTCCTACAATGAGCAGTTCTTC
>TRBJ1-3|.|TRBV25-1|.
CASSESREPGNTIYF
TGTGCCAGCAGTGAAAGCAGGGAACCTGGAAACACCATATATTTT
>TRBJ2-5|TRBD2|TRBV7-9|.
CASSTGWGGRNQETQYF
TGTGCCAGCAGCACCGGCTGGGGCGGGAGGAACCAAGAGACCCAGTACTTC
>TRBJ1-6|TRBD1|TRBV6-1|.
CATLADRGRSPLHF
TGTGCCACCTTAGCCGACAGGGGGCGATCACCCCTCCACTTT
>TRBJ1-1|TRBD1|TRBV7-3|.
CASSPGGNTEAFF
TGTGCCAGCAGCCCAGGGGGGAACACTGAAGCTTTCTTT
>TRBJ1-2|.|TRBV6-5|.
CASSYSGGDYGYTF
TGTGCCAGCAGTTACTCAGGCGGGGACTATGGCTACACCTTC
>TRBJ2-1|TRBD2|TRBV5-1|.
CASSITSGVDEQFF
TGCGCCAGCAGTATAACTAGCGGGGTCGATGAGCAGTTCTTC
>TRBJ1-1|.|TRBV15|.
CATSIPAFGRGGTEAFF
TGTGCCACCAGCATCCCAGCCTTCGGGAGGGGAGGGACTGAAGCTTTCTTT
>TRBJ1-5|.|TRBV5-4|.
CASSSQGGNQPQHF
TGTGCCAGCAGCTCGCAGGGCGGCAATCAGCCCCAGCATTTT
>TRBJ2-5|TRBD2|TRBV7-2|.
CASSRRVAGGREETQYF
TGTGCCAGCAGCCGGAGGGTAGCGGGGGGGAGGGAAGAGACCCAGTACTTC
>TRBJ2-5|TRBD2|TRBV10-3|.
CAISETSGVQETQYF
TGTGCCATCAGTGAGACTAGCGGGGTACAAGAGACCCAGTACTTC
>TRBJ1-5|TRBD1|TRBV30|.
CAWARGTGANQPQHF
TGTGCCTGGGCTCGGGGGACAGGAGCCAATCAGCCCCAGCATTTT
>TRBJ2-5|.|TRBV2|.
CASSGGGKETQYF
TGTGCCAGCAGTGGCGGAGGAAAAGAGACCCAGTACTTC
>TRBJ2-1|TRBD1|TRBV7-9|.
CASSTRLRDRPNNEQFF
TGTGCCAGCAGCACCAGGCTCCGGGACAGACCGAACAATGAGCAGTTCTTC
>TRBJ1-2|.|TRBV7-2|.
CASSLEVGWGGYTF
TGTGCCAGCAGCTTAGAGGTCGGATGGGGCGGCTACACCTTC
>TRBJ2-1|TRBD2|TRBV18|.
CASSRLAGADEQFF
TGTGCCAGCTCACGACTAGCGGGAGCGGATGAGCAGTTCTTC
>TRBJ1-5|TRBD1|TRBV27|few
CASSPQGAYSNQPQHF
TGTGCCAGCAGTCCTCAGGGGGCTTATAGCAATCAGCCCCAGCATTTT
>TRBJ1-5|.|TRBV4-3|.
CASSQDVGRPQPQHF
TGCGCCAGCAGCCAAGACGTGGGGCGACCTCAGCCCCAGCATTTT
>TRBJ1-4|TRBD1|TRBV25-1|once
CASSEGTGGTEKLFF
TGTGCCAGCAGTGAAGGGACAGGGGGGACTGAAAAACTGTTTTTT
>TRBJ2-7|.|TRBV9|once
CASSVAPESSYEQYF
TGTGCCAGCAGCGTAGCACCGGAGAGCTCCTACGAGCAGTACTTC